This T cell receptor beta chain is from a study of cytomegalovirus exposure and HLA in healthy donors. Study observations and caveats: Three chains linked to CMV were shown in vitro to be specific for CMV antigens. The authors later linked a missense DCLRE1C variant to TCR beta V- and J-gene trimming.

On this clone itself: Its antigen is unknown.

A multiplex PCR was run with 60 Vbeta primers and 13 Jbeta primers. The method was immunoSEQ multiplex PCR; TCRdb's version includes in-frame clones alone and lacks a portion of them. There are some 150,000 clones in the sample; roughly four fifths occur only once, and roughly 3.2% lies in the top ten. Germline values: CDR1 MNHNS, CDR2 SASEGT. V lost 7 bases and J 3 bases, leaving 10 bases between the germline ends. This CDR3 has 12 residues. Sequenced input: PBMCs. The clonotype was recovered from a man aged 18 to 35 in good health and CMV-seropositive. This sequence joins TRBV6-1 and TRBJ2-7, with D hard to call. The CDR3 sequence is CASKNTRYEQYF. In nucleotides, the CDR3 is TGTGCCAGCAAAAACACCCGCTACGAGCAGTACTTC.